A selection of T cell receptor beta chains follows, all from one sample in a study of blood T cells in healthy people across ages. TCRdb reprocessed the 5' RACE reads via MiXCR and lists one record per CDR3 protein. The repertoire holds hundreds of thousands of distinct CDR3 sequences, with approximately 29% as singletons. Input material: blood. These receptors all stem from a woman of 80 years or more in good health. Each CDR3 is given with its conserved first and last residue.

cdr3_aa: CASSIGAGVATEAFF; v_call: TRBV19; j_call: TRBJ1-1
cdr3_aa: CASSLDRGRETQYF; v_call: TRBV7-9; j_call: TRBJ2-5
cdr3_aa: CSARDGDSSYNSPLHF; v_call: TRBV20-1; j_call: TRBJ1-6
cdr3_aa: CASSLMTSGGQETQYF; v_call: TRBV7-3; j_call: TRBJ2-5
cdr3_aa: CALAIHPGQGDPMNTEAFF; v_call: TRBV14; j_call: TRBJ1-1
cdr3_aa: CASSHTRGRSYNSPLHF; v_call: TRBV3-1; j_call: TRBJ1-6
cdr3_aa: CSARDGRRGDDNEQFF; v_call: TRBV20-1; j_call: TRBJ2-1
cdr3_aa: CASSTGTGGHEQYF; v_call: TRBV5-1; j_call: TRBJ2-7
cdr3_aa: CASTETQYF; v_call: TRBV11-3; j_call: TRBJ2-5
cdr3_aa: CAREITDTQYF; v_call: TRBV2; j_call: TRBJ2-3
cdr3_aa: CIVQRSYNEQFF; v_call: TRBV20-1; j_call: TRBJ2-1
cdr3_aa: CASSQLDRPSSYGYTF; v_call: TRBV4-1; j_call: TRBJ1-2
cdr3_aa: CASSLTGSDNYGYTF; v_call: TRBV5-1; j_call: TRBJ1-2
cdr3_aa: CASSLGGINRGPGTEAFF; v_call: TRBV5-1; j_call: TRBJ1-1
cdr3_aa: CASSKTGQGASNRPQHF; v_call: TRBV21-1; j_call: TRBJ1-5